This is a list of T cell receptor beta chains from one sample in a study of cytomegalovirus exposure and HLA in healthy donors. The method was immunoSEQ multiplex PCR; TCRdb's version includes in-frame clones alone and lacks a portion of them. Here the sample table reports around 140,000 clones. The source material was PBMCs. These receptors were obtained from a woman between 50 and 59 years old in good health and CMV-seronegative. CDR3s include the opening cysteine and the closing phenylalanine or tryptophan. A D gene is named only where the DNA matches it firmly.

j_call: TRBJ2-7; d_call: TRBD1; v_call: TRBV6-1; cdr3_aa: CASQSRDRGGEQYF; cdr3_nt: TGTGCCAGCCAGTCCCGGGACAGGGGTGGCGAGCAGTACTTC
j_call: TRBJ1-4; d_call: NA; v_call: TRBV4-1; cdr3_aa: CASSRQRGSNEKLFF; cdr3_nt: TGCGCCAGCAGCCGCCAAAGGGGGTCGAATGAAAAACTGTTTTTT
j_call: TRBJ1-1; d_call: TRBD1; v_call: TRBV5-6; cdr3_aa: CASSPPGQAGWNEAFF; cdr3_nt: TGTGCCAGCAGCCCGCCGGGACAGGCGGGATGGAATGAAGCTTTCTTT
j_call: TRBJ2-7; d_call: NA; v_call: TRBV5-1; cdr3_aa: CASSGGDSLRSYEQYF; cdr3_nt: TGCGCCAGCAGCGGAGGGGACTCTCTCAGATCCTACGAGCAGTACTTC
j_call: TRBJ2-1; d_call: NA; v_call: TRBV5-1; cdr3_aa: CASSQQGHEQFF; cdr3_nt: TGCGCCAGCAGCCAACAGGGCCATGAGCAGTTCTTC
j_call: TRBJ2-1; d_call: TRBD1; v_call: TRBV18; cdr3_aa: CASSPGTGTYNEQFF; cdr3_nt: TGTGCCAGCTCACCAGGGACAGGAACGTACAATGAGCAGTTCTTC
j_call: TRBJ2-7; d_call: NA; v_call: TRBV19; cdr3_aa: CASSHRDKGYEQYF; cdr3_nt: TGTGCCAGTAGCCACCGGGACAAAGGCTACGAGCAGTACTTC
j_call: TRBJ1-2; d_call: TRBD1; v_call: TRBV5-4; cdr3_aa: CASSKGTGEVGYTF; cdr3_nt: TGTGCCAGCAGCAAAGGGACAGGGGAGGTTGGCTACACCTTC
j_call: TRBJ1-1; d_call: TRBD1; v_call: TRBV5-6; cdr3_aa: CASSRRQGTEAFF; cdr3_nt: TGTGCCAGCAGCCGTCGACAGGGGACGGAAGCTTTCTTT
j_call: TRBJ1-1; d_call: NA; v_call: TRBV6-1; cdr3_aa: CASSTQTETEAFF; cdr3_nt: TGTGCCAGCAGTACACAGACAGAGACTGAAGCTTTCTTT
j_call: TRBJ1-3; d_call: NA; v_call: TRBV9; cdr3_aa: CASSRLSGNTIYF; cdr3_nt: TGTGCCAGCAGCAGATTGAGTGGAAACACCATATATTTT
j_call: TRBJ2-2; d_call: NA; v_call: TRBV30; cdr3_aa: CAWVRGTGELFF; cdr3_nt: TGTGCCTGGGTTAGGGGCACCGGGGAGCTGTTTTTT
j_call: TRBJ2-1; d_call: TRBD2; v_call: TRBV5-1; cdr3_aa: CASSLWTSGGADEQFF; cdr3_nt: TGCGCCAGCAGCTTGTGGACTAGCGGGGGGGCCGATGAGCAGTTCTTC
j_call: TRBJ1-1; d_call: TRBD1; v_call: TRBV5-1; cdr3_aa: CASSQGTGRIGTEAFF; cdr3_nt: TGCGCCAGCAGCCAAGGGACAGGGAGAATTGGCACTGAAGCTTTCTTT
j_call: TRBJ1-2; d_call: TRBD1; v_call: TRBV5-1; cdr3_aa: CASSDRTGGSSGYTF; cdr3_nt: TGCGCCAGCAGCGATCGGACAGGAGGGTCATCTGGCTACACCTTC
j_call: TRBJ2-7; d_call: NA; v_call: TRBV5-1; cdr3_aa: CASSLDQSYEQYF; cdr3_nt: TGCGCCAGCAGCTTGGATCAGTCCTACGAGCAGTACTTC
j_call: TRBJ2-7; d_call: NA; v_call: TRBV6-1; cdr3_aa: CASSRDILYEQYF; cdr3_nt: TGTGCCAGCTCCCGGGACATTCTCTACGAGCAGTACTTC
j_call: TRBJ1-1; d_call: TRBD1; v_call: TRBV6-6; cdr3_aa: CASIRQGGNTEAFF; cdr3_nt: TGTGCCAGCATTCGACAGGGAGGGAACACTGAAGCTTTCTTT
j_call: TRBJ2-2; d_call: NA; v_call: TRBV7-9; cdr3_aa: CASSLDGNRARTGELFF; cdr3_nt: TGTGCCAGCAGCTTAGATGGGAACAGGGCGAGGACCGGGGAGCTGTTTTTT
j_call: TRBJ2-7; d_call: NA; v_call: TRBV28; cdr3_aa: CASTDPGEDRSYEQYF; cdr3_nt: TGTGCCAGCACCGACCCTGGGGAGGACAGGTCCTACGAGCAGTACTTC
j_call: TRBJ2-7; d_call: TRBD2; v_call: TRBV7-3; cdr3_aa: CASSLDPSGSNEQYF; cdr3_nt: TGTGCCAGCAGCTTAGACCCTAGCGGGAGCAACGAGCAGTACTTC
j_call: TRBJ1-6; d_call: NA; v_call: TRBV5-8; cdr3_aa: CASSSRTGNSPLHF; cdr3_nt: TGTGCCAGCAGCTCCCGGACGGGGAATTCACCCCTCCACTTT